The T cell receptor (beta chain) under discussion was sequenced for a study of identical twins. TCRdb ran MiXCR on the 5' RACE reads and lists one entry per CDR3 protein. The sample lists 500,000 to 650,000 distinct CDR3 sequences, around 22% occurring once. These sequences were also reported in another study, on yellow fever vaccine responses in identical twins.

The sample taken for sequencing was CD4+ T cells sorted from blood. The TCR sequence derives from a woman younger than 35 in good health.

The CDR3 reads CASSFQLAGARTDTQYF. The DNA for the CDR3 is TGTGCCAGCAGTTTTCAACTAGCGGGAGCCCGCACAGATACGCAGTATTTT. V and J are TRBV27 and TRBJ2-3, with 11 bases fitting TRBD2. This CDR3 contains 17 residues. CDR1 and CDR2 (germline): MNHEY, SMNVEV (reference sequence). Trimming cost V 3 bases and J 1 base; bases outside gene matches: 6.